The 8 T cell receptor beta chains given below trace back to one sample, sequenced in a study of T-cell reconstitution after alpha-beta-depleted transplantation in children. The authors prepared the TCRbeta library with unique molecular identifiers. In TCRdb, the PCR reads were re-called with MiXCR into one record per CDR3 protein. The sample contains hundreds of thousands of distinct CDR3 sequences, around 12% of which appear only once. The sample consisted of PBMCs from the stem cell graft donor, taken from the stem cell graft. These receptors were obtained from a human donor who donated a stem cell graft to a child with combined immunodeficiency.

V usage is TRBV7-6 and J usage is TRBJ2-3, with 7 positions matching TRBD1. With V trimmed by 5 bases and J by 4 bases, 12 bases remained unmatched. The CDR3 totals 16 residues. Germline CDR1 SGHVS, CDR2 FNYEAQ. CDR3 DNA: TGTGCCAGCAGCGAATTCAGGACAGGAGCCCCAGATACGCAGTATTTT. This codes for CASSEFRTGAPDTQYF.

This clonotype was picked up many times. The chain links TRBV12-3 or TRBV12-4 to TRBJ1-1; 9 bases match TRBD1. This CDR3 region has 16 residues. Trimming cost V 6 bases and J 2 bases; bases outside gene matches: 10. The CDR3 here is CASRSRDRVINTEAFF. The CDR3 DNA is TGTGCCAGCAGGAGCCGGGACAGGGTGATTAACACTGAAGCTTTCTTT.

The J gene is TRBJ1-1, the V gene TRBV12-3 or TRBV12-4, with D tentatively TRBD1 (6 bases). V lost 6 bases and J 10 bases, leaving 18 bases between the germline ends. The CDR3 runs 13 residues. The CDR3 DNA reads TGTGCCAGCAGGGAGGGGGGGTCCGTCGGAGCTTTCTTT. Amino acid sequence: CASREGGSVGAFF.

CDR3 amino acids: CSARDLGAWETQYF. The DNA for the CDR3 is TGCAGTGCTAGAGATCTAGGGGCCTGGGAGACCCAGTACTTC. V and J are TRBV20-1 and TRBJ2-5; D may be TRBD1 (5 bases). This CDR3 comprises 14 residues. Trimming removed 0 bases at V and 5 bases at J, with 13 bases between. CDR1 is DFQATT and CDR2 is SNEGSKA in the germline V gene (reference sequence).

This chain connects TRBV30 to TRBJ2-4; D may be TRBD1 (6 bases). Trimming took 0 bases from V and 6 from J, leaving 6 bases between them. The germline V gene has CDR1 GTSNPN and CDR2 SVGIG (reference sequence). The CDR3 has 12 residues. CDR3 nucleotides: TGTGCCTGGAGTGTAGGGGGAAACATTCAGTACTTC. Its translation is CAWSVGGNIQYF.

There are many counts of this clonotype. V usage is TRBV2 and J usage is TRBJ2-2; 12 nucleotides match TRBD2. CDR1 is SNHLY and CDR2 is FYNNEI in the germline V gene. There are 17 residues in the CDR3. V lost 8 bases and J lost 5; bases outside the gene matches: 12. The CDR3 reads CASLGLAGRRWTGELFF. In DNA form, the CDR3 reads TGTGCCAGCCTCGGACTAGCGGGGAGACGATGGACCGGGGAGCTGTTTTTT.

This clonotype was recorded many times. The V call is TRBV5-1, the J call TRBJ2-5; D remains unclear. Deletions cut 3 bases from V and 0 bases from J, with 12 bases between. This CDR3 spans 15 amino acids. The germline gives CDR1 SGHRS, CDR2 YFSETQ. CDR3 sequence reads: CASSWAGRYQETQYF. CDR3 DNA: TGCGCCAGCAGCTGGGCCGGAAGGTACCAAGAGACCCAGTACTTC.

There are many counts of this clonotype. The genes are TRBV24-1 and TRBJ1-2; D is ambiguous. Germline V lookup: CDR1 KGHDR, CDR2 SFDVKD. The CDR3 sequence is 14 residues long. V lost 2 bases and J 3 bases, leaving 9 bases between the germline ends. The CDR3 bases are TGTGCCACCAGTGATTCCCTTGGTTACTATGGCTACACCTTC. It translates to CATSDSLGYYGYTF.